This T cell receptor beta chain was sequenced during a study of control samples from healthy donors and cancer patients. The V gene's germline CDR1 is SGHAT and CDR2 FQNNGV. This CDR3 comprises 15 residues. The ends were cut back, 2 bases at V and 0 bases at J, with 8 bases in the middle. Repertoires were generated with immunoSEQ multiplex PCR, while TCRdb's copy carries only in-frame clones and drops some. The sample consists of about 77,000 clones, roughly 92% of them appearing once. The chain recombines TRBV11-2 with TRBJ1-3; no clear D. This receptor was identified in an older woman in good health. The sample was blood. The CDR3 reads CASSLLGYSGNTIYF. CDR3 nucleotides: TGTGCCAGCAGCTTATTAGGCTACTCTGGAAACACCATATATTTT.